This is a list of T cell receptor beta chains from one sample in a study of OX40 agonist ivuxolimab in advanced cancers. Produced via immunoSEQ multiplex PCR; TCRdb's table is partial and in-frame only. The sample shows 70,000 to 95,000 clones, about 86% of them seen only once. Sequences were derived from CD4+ or CD8+ T cells sorted from blood, sampled in a trial of the OX40 agonist ivuxolimab. The receptors shown here come from an adult with an advanced solid tumor such as melanoma, head and neck, liver or kidney cancer. Both conserved end residues are part of each CDR3.

v_call	j_call	cdr3_aa
TRBV28	TRBJ1-3	CASSIPRGSGNTIYF
TRBV28	TRBJ2-7	CASSLLRRGSYEQYF
TRBV7-3	TRBJ2-3	CASSLMSTPRQGGGTDTQYF
TRBV6-5	TRBJ1-2	CALYQGEYGYTF
TRBV2	TRBJ2-5	CASRVGETQYF
TRBV27	TRBJ2-7	CASSSLAPYEQYF
TRBV19	TRBJ1-1	CASTYRGGTEAFF
TRBV6-5	TRBJ1-1	CASSLSLNTETEAFF
TRBV6-5	TRBJ1-4	CASSLTGMTEKLFF
TRBV12-5	TRBJ2-3	CASGTGQGAKDTQYF
TRBV5-4	TRBJ1-3	CASSSPGNTIYF
TRBV10-3	TRBJ2-5	CAISTGGPETQYF
TRBV6-5	TRBJ2-5	CASTAGETQYF